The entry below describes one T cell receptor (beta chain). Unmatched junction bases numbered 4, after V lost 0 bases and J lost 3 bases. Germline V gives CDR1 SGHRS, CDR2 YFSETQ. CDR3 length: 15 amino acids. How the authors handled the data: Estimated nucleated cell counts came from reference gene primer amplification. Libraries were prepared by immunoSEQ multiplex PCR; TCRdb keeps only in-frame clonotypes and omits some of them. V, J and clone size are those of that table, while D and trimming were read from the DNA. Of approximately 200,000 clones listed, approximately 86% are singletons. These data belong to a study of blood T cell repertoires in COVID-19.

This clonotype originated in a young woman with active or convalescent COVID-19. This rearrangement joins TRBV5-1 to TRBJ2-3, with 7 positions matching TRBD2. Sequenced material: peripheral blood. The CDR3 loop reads CASSLAGEGTDTQYF. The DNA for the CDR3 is TGCGCCAGCAGCTTGGCGGGGGAGGGTACAGATACGCAGTATTTT. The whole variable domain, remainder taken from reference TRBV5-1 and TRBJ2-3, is KAGVTQTPRYLIKTRGQQVTLSCSPISGHRSVSWYQQTPGQGLQFLFEYFSETQRNKGNFPGRFSGRQFSNSRSEMNVSTLELGDSALYLCASSLAGEGTDTQYFGPGTRLTVL.